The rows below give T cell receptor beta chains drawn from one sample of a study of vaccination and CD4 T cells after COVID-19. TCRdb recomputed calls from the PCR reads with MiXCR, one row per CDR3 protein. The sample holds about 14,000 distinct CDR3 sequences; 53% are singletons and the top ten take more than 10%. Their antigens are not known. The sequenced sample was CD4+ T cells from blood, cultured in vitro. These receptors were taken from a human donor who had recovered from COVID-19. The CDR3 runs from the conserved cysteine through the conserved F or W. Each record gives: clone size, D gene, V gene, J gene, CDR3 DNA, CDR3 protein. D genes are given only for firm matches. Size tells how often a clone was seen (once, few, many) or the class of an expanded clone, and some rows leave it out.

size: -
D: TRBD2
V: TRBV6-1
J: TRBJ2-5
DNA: TGTGCCAGCAGTGAAAGGGTAGGCGGGAGGGCCGAGACCCAGTACTTC
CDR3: CASSERVGGRAETQYF

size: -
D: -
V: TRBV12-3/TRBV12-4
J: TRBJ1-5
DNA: TGTGCCAGCAGTTCCAGGGGTCAGCCCCAGCATTTT
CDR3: CASSSRGQPQHF

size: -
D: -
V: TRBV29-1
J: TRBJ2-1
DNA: TGCAGCGTTTTTTACTTGAACCCAACTGAGCAGTTCTTC
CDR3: CSVFYLNPTEQFF

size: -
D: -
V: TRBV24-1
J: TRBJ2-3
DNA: TGTGCCACCACTCCGGGAGATGGGACAGATACGCAGTATTTT
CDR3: CATTPGDGTDTQYF

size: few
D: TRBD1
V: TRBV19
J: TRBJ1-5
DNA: TGTGCCAGTAGAGGACAGGGGGGCAATCAGCCCCAGCATTTT
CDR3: CASRGQGGNQPQHF

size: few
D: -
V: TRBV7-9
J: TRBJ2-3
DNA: TGTGCCAGCAGCTTAATGGGCTTCCCGATCACAGATACGCAGTATTTT
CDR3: CASSLMGFPITDTQYF

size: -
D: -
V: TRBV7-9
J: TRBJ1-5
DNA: TGTGCCAGCAGCCCCCACGGGGGGGTGAATAGCAATCAGCCCCAGCATTTT
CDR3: CASSPHGGVNSNQPQHF

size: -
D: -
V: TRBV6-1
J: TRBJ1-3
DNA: TGTGCCAGCAGTGGGAAAACTGGAAACACCATATATTTT
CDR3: CASSGKTGNTIYF

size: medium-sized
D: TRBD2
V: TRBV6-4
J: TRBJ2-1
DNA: TGTGCCAGCAGTGATACGTGGACTAGCGCCAATGAGCAGTTCTTC
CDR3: CASSDTWTSANEQFF

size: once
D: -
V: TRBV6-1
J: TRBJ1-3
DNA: TGTGCCAGCAGGGGGACTGAAGGAAACACCATATATTTT
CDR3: CASRGTEGNTIYF

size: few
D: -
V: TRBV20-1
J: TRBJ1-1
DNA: TGCAGTGCTAGGGTCCGCGGGACACTTAATACGAACACTGAAGCTTTCTTT
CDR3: CSARVRGTLNTNTEAFF

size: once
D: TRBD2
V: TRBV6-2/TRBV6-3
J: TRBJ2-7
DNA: TGTGCCAGCAGTTACGGCGGGAGTGTTATGTACGAGCAGTACTTC
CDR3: CASSYGGSVMYEQYF

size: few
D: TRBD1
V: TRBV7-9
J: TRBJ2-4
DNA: TGTGCCAGCAGCCCGACAGGGGGCACCAAAAACATTCAGTACTTC
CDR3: CASSPTGGTKNIQYF

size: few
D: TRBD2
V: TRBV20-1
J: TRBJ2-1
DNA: TGCAGTGCTAGAGGTAGCGGGAGCCGCAATGAGCAGTTCTTC
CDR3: CSARGSGSRNEQFF

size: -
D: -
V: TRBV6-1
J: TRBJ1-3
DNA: TGTGCCAGCACCCGGACCAGGACGGAAAACACCATATATTTT
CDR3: CASTRTRTENTIYF

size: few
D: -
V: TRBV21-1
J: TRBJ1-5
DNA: TGTGCCAGCAGCAAAGGGGGCAATCAGCCCCAGCATTTT
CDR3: CASSKGGNQPQHF

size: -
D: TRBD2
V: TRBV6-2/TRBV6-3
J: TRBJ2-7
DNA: TGTGCCAGCAGTTACGGACTAGCGGCCTCCTACGAGCAGTACTTC
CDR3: CASSYGLAASYEQYF

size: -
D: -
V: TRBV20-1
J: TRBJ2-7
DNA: TGCAGTGCTAGAGAGGGGGGAGGCTTCTACGAGCAGTACTTC
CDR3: CSAREGGGFYEQYF

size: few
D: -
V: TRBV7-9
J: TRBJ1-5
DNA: TGTGCCAGCAGCCTGGGTTTTGGTGCGCATCAGCCCCAGCATTTT
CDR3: CASSLGFGAHQPQHF

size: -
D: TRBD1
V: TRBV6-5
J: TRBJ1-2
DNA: TGTGCCAGCAGTTACAACGTGGCAGGGGGCGGCTACACCTTC
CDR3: CASSYNVAGGGYTF

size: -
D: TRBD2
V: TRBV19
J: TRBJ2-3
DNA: TGTGCCAGTAGTTCACCCCTCAGGACTAGCGATTCAGCAGATACGCAGTATTTT
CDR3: CASSSPLRTSDSADTQYF

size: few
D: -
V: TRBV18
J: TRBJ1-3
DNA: TGTGCCAGCTCACCACAGGGTGATGGAAACACCATATATTTT
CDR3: CASSPQGDGNTIYF

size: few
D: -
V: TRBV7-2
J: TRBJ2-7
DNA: TGTGCCAGCAGCGCAGGGAGCACGAGCTCCTACGAGCAGTACTTC
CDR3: CASSAGSTSSYEQYF

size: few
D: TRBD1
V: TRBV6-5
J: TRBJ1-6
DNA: TGTGCCAGCAGTTACGGGCAGGGGGATTCACCCCTCCACTTT
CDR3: CASSYGQGDSPLHF